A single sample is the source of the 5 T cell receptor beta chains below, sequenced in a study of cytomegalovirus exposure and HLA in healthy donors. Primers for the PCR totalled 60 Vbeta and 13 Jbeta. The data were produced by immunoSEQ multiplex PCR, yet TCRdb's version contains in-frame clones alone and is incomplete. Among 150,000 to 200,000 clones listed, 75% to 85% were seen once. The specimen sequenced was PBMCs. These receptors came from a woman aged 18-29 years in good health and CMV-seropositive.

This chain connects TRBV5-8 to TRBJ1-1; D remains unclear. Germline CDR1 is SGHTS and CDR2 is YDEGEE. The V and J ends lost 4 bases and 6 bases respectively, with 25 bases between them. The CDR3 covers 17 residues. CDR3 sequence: CASSTPPWRYSFSEAFF. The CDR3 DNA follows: TGTGCCAGCAGCACACCCCCCTGGAGGTACAGTTTCTCTGAAGCTTTCTTT. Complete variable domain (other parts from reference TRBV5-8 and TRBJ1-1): EAGVTQSPTHLIKTRGQQATLRCSPISGHTSVYWYQQALGLGLQFLLWYDEGEERNRGNFPPRFSGRQFPNYSSELNVNALELEDSALYLCASSTPPWRYSFSEAFFGQGTRLTVV.

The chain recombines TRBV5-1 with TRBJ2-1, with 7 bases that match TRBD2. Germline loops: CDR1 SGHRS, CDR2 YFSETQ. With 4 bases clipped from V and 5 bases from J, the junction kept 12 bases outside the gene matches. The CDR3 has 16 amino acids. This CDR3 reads CASSPSPRGDDNEQFF. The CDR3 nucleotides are TGCGCCAGCAGCCCGAGCCCACGGGGGGACGACAATGAGCAGTTCTTC.

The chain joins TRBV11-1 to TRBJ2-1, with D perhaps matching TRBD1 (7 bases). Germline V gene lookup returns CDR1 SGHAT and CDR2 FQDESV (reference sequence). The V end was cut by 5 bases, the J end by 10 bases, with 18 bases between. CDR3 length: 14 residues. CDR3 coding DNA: TGTGCCAGCAGCAGGGGGGACAGCCCGTGGGAGCAGTTCTTC. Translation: CASSRGDSPWEQFF.

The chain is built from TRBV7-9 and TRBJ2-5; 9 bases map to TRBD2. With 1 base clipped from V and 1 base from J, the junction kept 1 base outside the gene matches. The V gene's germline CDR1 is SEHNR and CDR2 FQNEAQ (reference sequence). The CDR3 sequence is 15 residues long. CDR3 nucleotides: TGTGCCAGCAGCTTAGGCGGGGGGGCCCAAGAGACCCAGTACTTC. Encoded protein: CASSLGGGAQETQYF.

The CDR3 DNA reads TGTGCCAGCAGCTTAGGGATGGTGTGGCAGGGCTACGAGCAGTACTTC. This translates into CASSLGMVWQGYEQYF. The chain employs TRBV7-6 and TRBJ2-7; D possibly corresponds to TRBD1 (5 bases). CDR1 SGHVS and CDR2 FNYEAQ come from the germline V gene. The CDR3 is made up of 16 amino acids. Trimming cost V 1 base and J 3 bases, with 16 bases left between them.